This T cell receptor (beta chain) was captured in a study of memory CD4+ T cells and cytomegalovirus serostatus (dated by TCRdb to about 2019). About the study as a whole: The roughly 33 healthy Belgian adults in the cohort included 9 who were CMV seropositive and about 24 who were CMV seronegative. CD4+ memory TCRbeta repertoires of a Belgian cohort with known cytomegalovirus serostatus were sequenced in order to replicate a published TCR-based CMV serostatus classifier. What the research found in general, with its limitations: Among the 160 or so previously reported CMV-associated TCRbeta sequences, some 62 showed up in the CD4+ memory repertoires, with each one found in between one and five individuals. A median bootstrapped AUC of about 0.95 with a 95% CI of 0.76-1.00 was achieved on the Belgian cohort by the original-framework classifier. The results were read as suggesting that the CMV-associated TCR signature is, for the most part, present in the CD4+ memory repertoire. Unlike the original study, which covered naive and memory CD4+ and CD8+ populations, the Belgian study sequenced only CD4+CD45RO+ memory cells. For predicting CMV serostatus, the median bootstrapped AUC was about 0.96 using the original framework and almost 0.93 using a US-trained random forest.

Only one count was recorded for this clone. Its antigen remains undetermined. No per-base quality is available; no much larger clone lies one base away. Via the germline V gene, CDR1 is SGDLS and CDR2 YYNGEE. Trimming removed 4 bases from V and 7 bases from J, leaving 20 bases between the germline ends. The CDR3 sequence holds 16 residues, the cysteine and phenylalanine included. The only DNA kept is the CDR3, 48 bases in frame from the first base. Genomic DNA was extracted from sorted cells with the Quick-DNA Microprep Kit. TCRbeta DNA was amplified with the immunoSEQ hsTCRbeta kit following the manufacturer's protocol. TCRbeta libraries were sequenced on an Illumina MiSeq instrument. The paper's data handling went like this. Following removal of out-of-frame sequences, 2 million to 2.5 million distinct TCRbeta sequences were retained, with an average of about 63,000 per individual. Each individual was scored by the count of 150 or so previously reported CMV-associated TCRbeta sequences and the total productive distinct TCRbeta count. A beta-binomial model was reimplemented in Python, and random forests from scikit-learn, run with default parameters, were trained on data from the US cohort. On the Belgian cohort, classifier performance was reported as the median AUC, along with percentile confidence intervals, across 10,000 bootstrap iterations. The table was pulled from immuneACCESS by TCRdb, which kept in-frame rearrangements only. Such tables lose some clones; where checked, under half of the loss comes from unresolved V genes, and the rest has no known cause. The DNA was the basis for D and trimming; V, J and clone size are from that table. Present in this sample are some 53,000 clones, just under 80% of which were seen just once. Clones ranked in the top ten supply around 0.83% of the sample.

A FACSAria II was used to sort memory CD4+ T cells, defined as single viable CD3+CD4+CD8-CD45RO+ cells. CMV serostatus was assessed using a Roche Elecsys assay, by which serum IgG against CMV pp150, pp28, p38 and p52 was detected. After thawing, total CD4+ T cells were enriched by positive selection with CD4 magnetic microbeads. The samples came from a separate study whose specific focus was interrogating the CD4+ T cell memory repertoire. Following standard operating procedures, peripheral blood mononuclear cells were isolated and cryopreserved, while serum was kept at -80 degrees C. The staining relied on CD3-PerCP (BW264/56), CD4-APC (RPA-T4), CD45RO-PE (UCHT1) and CD8-Pacific Orange (3B5) antibodies, and Sytox blue was used to exclude non-viable cells.

The TCR comes from an adult in good health and CMV-seronegative. Sequencing used memory CD4+ T cells from blood. The chain couples TRBV9 to TRBJ2-2; a tentative D call is TRBD1 (5 bases match). The nucleotide sequence is given as TGTGCCAGCAGCCCCCGGTTTGGGGCTGGTGTCGGGGAGCTGTTTTTT. The encoded protein is CASSPRFGAGVGELFF.